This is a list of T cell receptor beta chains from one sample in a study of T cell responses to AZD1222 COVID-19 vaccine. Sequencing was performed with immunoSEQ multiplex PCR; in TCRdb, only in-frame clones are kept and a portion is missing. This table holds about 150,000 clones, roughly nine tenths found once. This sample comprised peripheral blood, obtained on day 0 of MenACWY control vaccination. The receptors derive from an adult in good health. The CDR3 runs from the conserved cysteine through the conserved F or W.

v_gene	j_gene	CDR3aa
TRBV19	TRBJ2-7	CASSTTYEQYF
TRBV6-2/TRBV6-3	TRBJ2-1	CASSPSRGRNEQFF
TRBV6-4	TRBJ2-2	CASSGGGGGELFF
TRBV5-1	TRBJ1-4	CASQGGSNEKLFF
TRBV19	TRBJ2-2	CASSTGTEHTGELFF
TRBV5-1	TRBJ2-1	CASRMDSYNEQFF
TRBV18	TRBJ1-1	CASSQGDAEAFF
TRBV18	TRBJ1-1	CASSPAGVNTEAFF
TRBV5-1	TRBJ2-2	CASSSAQDSRAGELFF
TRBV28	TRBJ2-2	CASSFPGLAGATGELFF
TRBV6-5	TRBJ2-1	CASSPGVVNEQFF
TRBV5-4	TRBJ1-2	CASSFKFRGETNYGYTF
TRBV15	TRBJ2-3	CATSRDHSGRPGLQDTQYF
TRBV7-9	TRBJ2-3	CASSLEFGASGGLADTQYF
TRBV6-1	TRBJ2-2	CASSPRVTGELFF
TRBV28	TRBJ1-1	CASSLSWGENTEAFF
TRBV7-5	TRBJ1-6	CVRSIDTVTYNSPLHF
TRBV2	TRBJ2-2	CASTGQSTGELFF
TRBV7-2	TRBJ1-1	CASSLTGNTEAFF
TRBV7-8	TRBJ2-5	CASSLGRQGAVRSQETQYF
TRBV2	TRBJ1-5	CASSERTSNQPQHF
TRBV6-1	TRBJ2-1	CASSESRGVYNEQFF
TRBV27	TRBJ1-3	CASSLSRGLGGNTIYF
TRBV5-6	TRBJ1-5	CASSLKWERQPQHF
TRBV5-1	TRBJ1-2	CASSLETPNYGYTF
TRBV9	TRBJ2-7	CASSVGGFFPYEQYF
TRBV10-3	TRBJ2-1	CAISSSGGTYNEQFF
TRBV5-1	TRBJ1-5	CASSWGTEQPQHF
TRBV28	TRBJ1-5	CGGSGDRDQPQHF
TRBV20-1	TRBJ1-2	CSAIPRGGYTF
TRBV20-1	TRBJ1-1	CSASIGGLGTEAFF
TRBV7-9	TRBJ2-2	CASSLALGRSTGELFF
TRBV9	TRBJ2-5	CASSPGPGAETQYF
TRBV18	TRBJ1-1	CASSPTDRDTEAFF
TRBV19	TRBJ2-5	CASSMNGPGETQYF
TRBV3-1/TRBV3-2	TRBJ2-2	CASSQGLAGNTGELFF
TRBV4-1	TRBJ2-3	CASSQGGAGGGTDTQYF